The 15 T cell receptor beta chains below come from one sample, sequenced in a study of shared clonotypes between healthy human individuals. The assay was immunoSEQ multiplex PCR, and TCRdb's table has in-frame clones only and misses some. This table has 75,000 to 100,000 clones, about 45% appearing once. Sequenced: PBMCs. These receptors were taken from a woman aged 40 to 49 in good health. Some clones in this sample may be carry-over from other donors' samples.

The chain is built from TRBV28 and TRBJ2-7; 7 bases agree with TRBD2. The CDR3 contains 15 residues. The V gene end was trimmed by 7 bases and the J gene end by 2 bases; junction bases not matched to a gene: 11. CDR1 MDHEN and CDR2 SYDVKM come from the germline V gene. The CDR3 DNA follows: TGTGCCAGCACTCGCCGGGGGGAGGGGCCCTACGAGCAGTACTTC. Protein sequence: CASTRRGEGPYEQYF.

A note on this clone: A read error may account for a junction end that differs from germline. The chain couples TRBV6-6 to TRBJ1-5, with D unclear. The CDR3 consists of 14 residues. Germline V gives CDR1 MNHNY, CDR2 SVGAGI (reference sequence). For the CDR3, the DNA is TGTGCCAGCACTTACAACCTGCGGGATCAGCCCCAGCATTTT. Translating it yields CASTYNLRDQPQHF.

The chain employs TRBV7-2 and TRBJ1-1; D gene uncertain. Germline V gene data show CDR1 as SGHTA and CDR2 as FQGNSA. V lost 5 bases, J lost 1 base, and 17 bases lay in between. The CDR3 has 16 amino acids. The CDR3 region has the DNA TGTGCCAGCAGCCCGCAAAGCATCTCAGGGAACACTGAAGCTTTCTTT. Amino acids: CASSPQSISGNTEAFF.

The chain carries TRBV15 and TRBJ2-1, with 7 bases identical to TRBD2. V lost 4 bases and J lost 4; bases outside the gene matches: 7. The germline V gene encodes CDR1 LNHNV and CDR2 YYDKDF (reference sequence). The CDR3 is 15 residues long. The CDR3 reads CATSKELARYNEQFF. The CDR3, as DNA: TGTGCCACCAGCAAGGAACTAGCGAGATACAATGAGCAGTTCTTC.

V gene TRBV18 combines with J gene TRBJ1-2; 9 positions agree with TRBD1. This CDR3 region has 13 residues. Germline assignment: CDR1 KGHSH and CDR2 LQKENI. After removal of 4 bases from V and 8 bases from J, the junction contained 5 bases not matched to a gene. Here the CDR3 DNA reads TGTGCCAGCTCACGGACAGGGGAGGAAGGCTACACCTTC. This codes for CASSRTGEEGYTF.

There are a few counts of this clone. This rearrangement joins TRBV7-9 to TRBJ2-5; unclear D gene. Germline CDR1 and CDR2: SEHNR and FQNEAQ (reference sequence). CDR3 length equals 11 residues. The V gene lost 3 bases and the J gene lost 6 bases, with 5 bases spanning the gap. This chain's CDR3 is CASSLTKTQYF. CDR3 coding DNA: TGTGCCAGCAGCTTGACGAAGACCCAGTACTTC.

This clone qualifies as hyperexpanded (1% or more). The sample carries other DNA sequences with the same CDR3. The V and J genes are TRBV7-8 and TRBJ2-7; unclear D gene. Per germline, CDR1 SGHVS and CDR2 FQNEAQ. The germline V and J ends were trimmed by 6 bases and 2 bases, with 17 bases remaining between them. The CDR3 is made up of 15 amino acids. The chain's CDR3 is CASSFLRYSPYEQYF. In DNA form, the CDR3 reads TGTGCCAGCAGTTTCCTCCGCTACTCACCCTACGAGCAGTACTTC.

Remarks on this clone: A junction boundary mismatches the germline segment, possibly from a read error. Other DNA sequences from this sample encode an identical CDR3 as well. This chain connects TRBV11-3 to TRBJ1-1; no clear D. The CDR3 has 14 amino acids. Germline V gene sequence: CDR1 SGHNT, CDR2 YENEEA. CDR3 loop: CASSLGRGNTEAFF. The CDR3 DNA reads TGTGCCAGCAGCTTAGGGCGTGGTAACACTGAAGCTTTCTTC.

This clone was counted ten times or more. The CDR3 reads CSVQTGGGETQYF. The CDR3, as DNA: TGCAGCGTTCAGACAGGGGGCGGTGAGACCCAGTACTTC. The chain carries TRBV29-1 and TRBJ2-5; 10 nucleotides align to TRBD1. Germline assignment: CDR1 SQVTM and CDR2 ANQGSEA. Trimming took 5 bases from V and 5 from J; bases not matched to a gene: 5. CDR3 length: 13 amino acids.

The V gene is TRBV5-1, the J gene TRBJ2-1, with D possibly matching TRBD1 (5 bases). V was trimmed by 7 bases and J by 8 bases, leaving 19 bases between them. Per the germline V gene, CDR1 is SGHRS and CDR2 is YFSETQ. CDR3 length: 14 amino acids. The CDR3 nucleotides are TGCGCCAGCGGACCGGGCCCAGGGTGGGATGAGCAGTTCTTC. Encoded protein: CASGPGPGWDEQFF.

This clone was picked up a small number of times. As DNA, the CDR3 is TGCGCCAGCAGCCAGGATAGGACTAGCGGGAGGGCCGGGGAGACCCAGTACTTC. It yields the protein CASSQDRTSGRAGETQYF. The gene calls are TRBV4-3 and TRBJ2-5; 15 bases line up with TRBD2. Germline V gene sequence: CDR1 LGHNA, CDR2 YSLEER. The CDR3 length is 18 residues. V shed 3 bases and J 5 bases; nucleotides not matched to a gene: 10.

To note about this clone: A much larger clone differs by one base, so this may be a read error. The rearrangement uses TRBV6-1 and TRBJ2-3, with D perhaps TRBD2 (5 bases). CDR3 length: 16 residues. Germline V gene sequence: CDR1 MNHNS, CDR2 SASEGT. As DNA, the CDR3 is TGTGCCGGCAGTGAAGTGGGCCAGCGGAGCACAGATACGCAGTATTTT. As protein: CAGSEVGQRSTDTQYF.

This clone was counted between two and nine times. This chain connects TRBV7-9 to TRBJ2-5; D is uncertain. CDR1 and CDR2 from the germline V gene are SEHNR and FQNEAQ (reference sequence). The length of the CDR3 is 14 residues. V was shortened by 3 bases and J by 0 bases, with 8 bases between the two germline ends. In nucleotides, the CDR3 is TGTGCCAGCAGCTTCTTTACCTACCAAGAGACCCAGTACTTC. Encoded protein: CASSFFTYQETQYF.

In its sample, this clone was seen a few times. The chain uses TRBV18 and TRBJ1-2, with TRBD1 matching over 7 bases. Germline V CDR1 and CDR2: KGHSH, LQKENI. This CDR3 spans 13 amino acids. Trimming removed 1 base from V and 4 bases from J; junction bases left unmatched: 0. CDR3: CASSPQGAYGYTF. For the CDR3, the DNA is TGTGCCAGCTCACCACAGGGGGCCTATGGCTACACCTTC.

This clone was seen just once. This chain uses TRBV25-1 with TRBJ1-5, with 7 bases fitting TRBD1. The J segment lost 2 bases and the V segment lost 4 bases, leaving 2 bases of the junction unmatched. This CDR3 spans 14 amino acids. The V gene's germline CDR1 is MGHDK and CDR2 SYGVNS. This CDR3 is CASSVGQGNQPQHF. In DNA form, the CDR3 reads TGTGCCAGCAGTGTAGGACAGGGCAATCAGCCCCAGCATTTT. The complete variable domain, with remaining parts taken from reference TRBV25-1 and TRBJ1-5, reads EADIYQTPRYLVIGTGKKITLECSQTMGHDKMYWYQQDPGMELHLIHYSYGVNSTEKGDLSSESTVSRIRTEHFPLTLESARPSHTSQYLCASSVGQGNQPQHFGDGTRLSIL.